The 3 T cell receptor beta chains listed next were all sequenced from one sample in a study of shared clonotypes between healthy human individuals. The table came from immunoSEQ multiplex PCR; TCRdb's copy has only in-frame clones and leaves some out. The data contain some 700,000 clones, about 90% of them singletons. Sequencing input: memory CD8+ T cells from PBMCs. Subset meaning: CD45RO+ cells pooled with CCR7-negative TemRA cells. The receptors originated from a man aged 18 to 29 in good health. Some clones in this sample may be carry-over from other donors' samples.

The chain couples TRBV28 to TRBJ1-1, with a possible D match to TRBD1 (6 bases). Looked up from germline, CDR1 is MDHEN and CDR2 is SYDVKM. Between the trimmed V and J ends, which lost 6 bases and 5 bases, there was a span of 13 bases. This CDR3 has 13 residues. The DNA for the CDR3 is TGTGCCAGCAGGCAAACAGGGTTTACTGAAGCTTTCTTT. This translates into CASRQTGFTEAFF.

J is TRBJ2-7 and V is TRBV7-9; 9 positions agree with TRBD1. CDR1 and CDR2 (germline): SEHNR, FQNEAQ (reference sequence). This CDR3 has 15 residues. Trimming at V came to 0 bases and at J to 4 bases, leaving 4 bases not matched to a gene. Written as DNA, the CDR3 is TGTGCCAGCAGCTTAGCACCGGGACAGGGTTACGAGCAGTACTTC. This codes for CASSLAPGQGYEQYF.

The V call is TRBV4-3, the J call TRBJ2-1; D unclear. Trimming cost V 1 base and J 4 bases, with 5 bases left between them. Germline CDR1 LGHNA, CDR2 YSLEER. The length of the CDR3 is 13 residues. The CDR3 DNA sequence: TGCGCCAGCAGCCAAGGTAGTTACAATGAGCAGTTCTTC. This translates into CASSQGSYNEQFF.